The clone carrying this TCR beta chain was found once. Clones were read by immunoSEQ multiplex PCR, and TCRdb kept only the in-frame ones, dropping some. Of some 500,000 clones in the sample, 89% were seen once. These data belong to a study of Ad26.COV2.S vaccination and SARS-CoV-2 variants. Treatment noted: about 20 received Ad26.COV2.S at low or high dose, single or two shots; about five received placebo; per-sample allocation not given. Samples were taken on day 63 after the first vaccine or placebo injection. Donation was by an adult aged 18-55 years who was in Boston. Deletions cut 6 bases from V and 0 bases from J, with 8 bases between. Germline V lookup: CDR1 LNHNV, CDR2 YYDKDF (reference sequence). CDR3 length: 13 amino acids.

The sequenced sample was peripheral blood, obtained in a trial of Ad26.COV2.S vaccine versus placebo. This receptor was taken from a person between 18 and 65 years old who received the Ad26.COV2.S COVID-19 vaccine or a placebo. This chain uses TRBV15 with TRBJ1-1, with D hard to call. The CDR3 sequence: CATRLIVNTEAFF. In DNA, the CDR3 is TGTGCCACCAGGTTGATAGTGAACACTGAAGCTTTCTTT.